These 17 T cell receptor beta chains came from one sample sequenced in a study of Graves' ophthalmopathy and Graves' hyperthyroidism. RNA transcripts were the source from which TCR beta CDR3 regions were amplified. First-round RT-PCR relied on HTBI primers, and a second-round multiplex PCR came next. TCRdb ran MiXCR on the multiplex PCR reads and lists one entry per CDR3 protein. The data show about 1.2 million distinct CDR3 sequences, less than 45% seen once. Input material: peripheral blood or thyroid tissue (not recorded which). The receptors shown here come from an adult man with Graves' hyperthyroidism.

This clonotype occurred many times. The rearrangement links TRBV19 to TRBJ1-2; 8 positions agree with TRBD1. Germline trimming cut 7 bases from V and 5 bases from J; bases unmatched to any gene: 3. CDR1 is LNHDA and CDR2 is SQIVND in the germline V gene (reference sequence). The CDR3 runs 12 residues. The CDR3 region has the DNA TGTGCCAGTACCAGGACAGGGTATGGCTACACCTTC. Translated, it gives CASTRTGYGYTF. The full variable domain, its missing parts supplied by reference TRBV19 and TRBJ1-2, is DGGITQSPKYLFRKEGQNVTLSCEQNLNHDAMYWYRQDPGQGLRLIYYSQIVNDFQKGDIAEGYSVSREKKESFPLTVTSAQKNPTAFYLCASTRTGYGYTFGSGTRLTVV.

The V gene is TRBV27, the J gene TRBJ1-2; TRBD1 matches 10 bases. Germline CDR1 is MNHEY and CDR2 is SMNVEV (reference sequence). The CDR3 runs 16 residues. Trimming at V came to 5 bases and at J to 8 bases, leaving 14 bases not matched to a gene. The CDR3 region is CASSVRDRGRIEGYTF. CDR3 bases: TGTGCCAGCAGTGTCCGGGACAGGGGCCGGATTGAAGGCTACACCTTC.

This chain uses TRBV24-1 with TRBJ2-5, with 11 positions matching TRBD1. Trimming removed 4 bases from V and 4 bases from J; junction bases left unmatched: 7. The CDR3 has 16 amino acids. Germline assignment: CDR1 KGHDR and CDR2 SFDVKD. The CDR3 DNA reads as TGTGCCACCAGTGACTGGGACAGGGGGAGCTTAGAGACCCAGTACTTC. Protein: CATSDWDRGSLETQYF.

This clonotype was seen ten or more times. In DNA form, the CDR3 reads TGTGCCAGCAGCCAAGTGACAAACGAGCAGTACTTC. This translates into CASSQVTNEQYF. The chain has TRBV4-2 and TRBJ2-7, with unresolved D. Trimming removed 1 base at V and 5 bases at J, with 6 bases between. CDR3 length: 12 amino acids. Germline CDR1 is LGHNA and CDR2 is YNFKEQ.

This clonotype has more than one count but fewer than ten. The CDR3 here is CSALPGTGPLSYTF. CDR3 coding DNA: TGCAGCGCCCTCCCCGGGACAGGGCCTCTGAGCTACACCTTC. The chain links TRBV29-1 to TRBJ1-2, with TRBD1 matching over 9 bases. J was trimmed by 9 bases and V by 7 bases; bases with no gene match: 15. The V gene's germline CDR1 is SQVTM and CDR2 ANQGSEA. This CDR3 has 14 amino acids.

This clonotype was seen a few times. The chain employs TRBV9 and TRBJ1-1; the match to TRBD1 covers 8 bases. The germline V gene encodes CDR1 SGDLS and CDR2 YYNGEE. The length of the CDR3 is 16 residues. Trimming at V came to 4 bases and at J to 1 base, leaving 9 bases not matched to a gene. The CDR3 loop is CASSPPQGAANTEAFF. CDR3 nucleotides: TGTGCCAGCAGCCCACCTCAGGGGGCGGCGAACACTGAAGCTTTCTTT.

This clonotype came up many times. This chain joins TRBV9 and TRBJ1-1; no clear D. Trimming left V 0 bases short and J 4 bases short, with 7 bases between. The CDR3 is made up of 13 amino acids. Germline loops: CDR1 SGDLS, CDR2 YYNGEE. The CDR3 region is CASSVATSTEAFF. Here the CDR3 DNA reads TGTGCCAGCAGCGTAGCTACCAGCACTGAAGCTTTCTTT. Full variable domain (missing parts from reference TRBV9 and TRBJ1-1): DSGVTQTPKHLITATGQRVTLRCSPRSGDLSVYWYQQSLDQGLQFLIQYYNGEERAKGNILERFSAQQFPDLHSELNLSSLELGDSALYFCASSVATSTEAFFGQGTRLTVV.

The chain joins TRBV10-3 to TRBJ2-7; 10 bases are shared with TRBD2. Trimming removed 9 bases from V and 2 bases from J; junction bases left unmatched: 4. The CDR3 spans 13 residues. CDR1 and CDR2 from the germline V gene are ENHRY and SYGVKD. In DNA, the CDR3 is TGTGCCATGGGGACTAGCGCGACCTACGAGCAGTACTTC. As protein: CAMGTSATYEQYF.

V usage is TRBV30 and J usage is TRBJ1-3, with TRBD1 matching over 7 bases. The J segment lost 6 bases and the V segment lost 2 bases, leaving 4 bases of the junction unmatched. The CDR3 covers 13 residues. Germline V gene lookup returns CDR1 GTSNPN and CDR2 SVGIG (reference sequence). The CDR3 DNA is TGTGCCTGGAGTACAGGGGCGTCAAACACCATATATTTT. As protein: CAWSTGASNTIYF.

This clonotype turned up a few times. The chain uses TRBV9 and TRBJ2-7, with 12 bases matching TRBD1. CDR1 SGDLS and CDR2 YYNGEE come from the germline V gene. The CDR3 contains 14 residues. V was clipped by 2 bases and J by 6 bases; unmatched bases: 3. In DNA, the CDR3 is TGTGCCAGCAGCGTCGGGACAGGGGGCTTCGAGCAGTACTTC. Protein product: CASSVGTGGFEQYF.

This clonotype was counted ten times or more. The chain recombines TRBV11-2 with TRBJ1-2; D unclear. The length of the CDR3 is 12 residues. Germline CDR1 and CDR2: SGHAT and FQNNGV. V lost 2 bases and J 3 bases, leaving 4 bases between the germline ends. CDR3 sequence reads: CASSLTYYGYTF. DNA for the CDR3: TGTGCCAGCAGCTTAACATACTATGGCTACACCTTC.

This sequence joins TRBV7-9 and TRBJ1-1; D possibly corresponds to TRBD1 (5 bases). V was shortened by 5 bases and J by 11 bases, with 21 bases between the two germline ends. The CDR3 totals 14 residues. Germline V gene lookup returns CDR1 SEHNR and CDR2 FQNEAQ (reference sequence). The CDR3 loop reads CASSHRDGRYEAFF. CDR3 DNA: TGTGCCAGCAGCCACCGGGACGGCCGGTACGAGGCTTTCTTT.

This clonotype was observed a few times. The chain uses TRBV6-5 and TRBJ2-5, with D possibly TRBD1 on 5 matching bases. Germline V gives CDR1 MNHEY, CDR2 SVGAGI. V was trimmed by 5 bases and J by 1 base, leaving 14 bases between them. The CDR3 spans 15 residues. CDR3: CASSDDSWGQETQYF. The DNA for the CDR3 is TGTGCCAGCAGTGACGACAGTTGGGGCCAAGAGACCCAGTACTTC.

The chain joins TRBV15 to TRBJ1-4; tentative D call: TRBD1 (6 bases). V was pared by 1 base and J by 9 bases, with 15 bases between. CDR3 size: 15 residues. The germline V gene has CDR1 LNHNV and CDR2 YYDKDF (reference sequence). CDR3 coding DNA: TGTGCCACCAGCAGAGTGGGGGACATTCCGAAAAAACTGTTTTTT. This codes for CATSRVGDIPKKLFF.

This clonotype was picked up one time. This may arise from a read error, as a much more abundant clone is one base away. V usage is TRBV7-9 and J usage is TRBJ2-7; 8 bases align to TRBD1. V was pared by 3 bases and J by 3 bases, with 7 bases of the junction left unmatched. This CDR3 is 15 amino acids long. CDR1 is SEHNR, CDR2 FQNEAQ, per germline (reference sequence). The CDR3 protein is CASSFDRGLIYEQYF. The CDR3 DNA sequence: TGTGCCAGCAGCTTTGACAGGGGCCTAATCTACGAGCAGTACTTC.

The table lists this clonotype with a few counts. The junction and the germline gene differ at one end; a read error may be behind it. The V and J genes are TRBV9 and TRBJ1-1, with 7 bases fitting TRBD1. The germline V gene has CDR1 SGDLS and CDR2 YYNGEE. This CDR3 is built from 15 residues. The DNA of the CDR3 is TGCGCCAGCAGCCACAGACAGGGCACGGACACTGAAGCTTTCTTT. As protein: CASSHRQGTDTEAFF.

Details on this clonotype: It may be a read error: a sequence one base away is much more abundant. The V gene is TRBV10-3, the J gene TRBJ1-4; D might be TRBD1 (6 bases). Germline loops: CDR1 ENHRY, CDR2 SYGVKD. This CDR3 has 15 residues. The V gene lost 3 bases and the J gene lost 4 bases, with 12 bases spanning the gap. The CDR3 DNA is TGTGCCATCAGTGAAGGGGGACGGATTAATGAAAAACTGTTTTTT. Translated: CAISEGGRINEKLFF.